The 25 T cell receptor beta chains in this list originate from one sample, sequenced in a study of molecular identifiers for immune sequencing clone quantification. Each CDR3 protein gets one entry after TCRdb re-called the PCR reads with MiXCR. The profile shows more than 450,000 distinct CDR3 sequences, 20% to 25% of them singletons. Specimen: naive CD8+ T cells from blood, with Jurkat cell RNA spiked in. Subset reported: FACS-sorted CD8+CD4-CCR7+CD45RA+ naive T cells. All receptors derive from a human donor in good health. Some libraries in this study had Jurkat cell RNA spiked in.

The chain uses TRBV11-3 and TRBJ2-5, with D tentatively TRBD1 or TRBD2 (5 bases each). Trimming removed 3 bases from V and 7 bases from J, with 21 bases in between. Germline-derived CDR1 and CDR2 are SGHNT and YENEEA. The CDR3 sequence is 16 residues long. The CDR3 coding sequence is TGTGCCAGCAGCTTGGGGGACGCAAGCCGTAAAGGGACCCAGTACTTC. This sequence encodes CASSLGDASRKGTQYF. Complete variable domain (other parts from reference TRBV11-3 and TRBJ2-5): EAGVVQSPRYKIIEKKQPVAFWCNPISGHNTLYWYLQNLGQGPELLIRYENEEAVDDSQLPKDRFSAERLKGVDSTLKIQPAELGDSAVYLCASSLGDASRKGTQYFGPGTRLLVL.

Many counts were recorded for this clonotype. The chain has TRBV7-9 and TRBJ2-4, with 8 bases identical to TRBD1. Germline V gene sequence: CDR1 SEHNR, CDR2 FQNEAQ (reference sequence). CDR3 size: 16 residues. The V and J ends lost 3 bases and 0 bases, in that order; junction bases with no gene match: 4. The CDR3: CASSFSTGGAKNIQYF. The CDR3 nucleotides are TGTGCCAGCAGCTTCAGCACAGGGGGAGCCAAAAACATTCAGTACTTC. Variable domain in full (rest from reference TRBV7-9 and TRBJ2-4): DTGVSQNPRHKITKRGQNVTFRCDPISEHNRLYWYRQTLGQGPEFLTYFQNEAQLEKSRLLSDRFSAERPKGSFSTLEIQRTEQGDSAMYLCASSFSTGGAKNIQYFGAGTRLSVL.

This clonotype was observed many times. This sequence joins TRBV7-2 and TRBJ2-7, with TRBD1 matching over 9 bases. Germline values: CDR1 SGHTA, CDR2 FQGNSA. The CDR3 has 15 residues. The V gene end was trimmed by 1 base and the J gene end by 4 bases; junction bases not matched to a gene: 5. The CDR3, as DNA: TGTGCCAGCAGCTTAGGTGGGGACAGGGCATACGAGCAGTACTTC. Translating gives CASSLGGDRAYEQYF.

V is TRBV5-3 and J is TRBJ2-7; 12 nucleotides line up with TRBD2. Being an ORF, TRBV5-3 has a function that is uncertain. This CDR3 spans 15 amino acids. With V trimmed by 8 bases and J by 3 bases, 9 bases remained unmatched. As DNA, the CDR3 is TGTGCCAGCAGTTTTTCGACTAGCGGGGGCTACGAGCAGTACTTC. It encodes CASSFSTSGGYEQYF.

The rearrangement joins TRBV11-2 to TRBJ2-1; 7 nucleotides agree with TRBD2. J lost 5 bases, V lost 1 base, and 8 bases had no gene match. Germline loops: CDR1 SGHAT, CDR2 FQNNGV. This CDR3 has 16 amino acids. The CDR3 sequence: CASSLAFREVDNEQFF. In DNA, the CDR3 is TGTGCCAGCAGCTTAGCGTTCCGGGAGGTTGACAATGAGCAGTTCTTC.

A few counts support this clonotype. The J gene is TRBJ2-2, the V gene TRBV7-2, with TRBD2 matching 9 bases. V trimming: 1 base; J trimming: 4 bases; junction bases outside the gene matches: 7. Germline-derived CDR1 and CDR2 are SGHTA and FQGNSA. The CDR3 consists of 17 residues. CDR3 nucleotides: TGTGCCAGCAGCTTAGTCTTAGCGGGGGATGCCACCGGGGAGCTGTTTTTT. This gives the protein CASSLVLAGDATGELFF.

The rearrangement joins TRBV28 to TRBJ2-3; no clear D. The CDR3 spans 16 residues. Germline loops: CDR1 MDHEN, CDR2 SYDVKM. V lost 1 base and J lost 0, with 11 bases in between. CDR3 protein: CASSLFLASSTDTQYF. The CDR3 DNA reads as TGTGCCAGCAGTTTATTCCTGGCAAGTAGCACAGATACGCAGTATTTT.

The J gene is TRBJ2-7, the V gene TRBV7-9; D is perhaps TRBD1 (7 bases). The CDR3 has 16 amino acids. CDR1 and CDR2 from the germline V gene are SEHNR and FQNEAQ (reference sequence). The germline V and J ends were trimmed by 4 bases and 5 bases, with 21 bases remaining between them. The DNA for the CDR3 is TGTGCCAGCAGCTCTTATGAGGCCCAGGGGGGTCACGAGCAGTACTTC. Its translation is CASSSYEAQGGHEQYF.

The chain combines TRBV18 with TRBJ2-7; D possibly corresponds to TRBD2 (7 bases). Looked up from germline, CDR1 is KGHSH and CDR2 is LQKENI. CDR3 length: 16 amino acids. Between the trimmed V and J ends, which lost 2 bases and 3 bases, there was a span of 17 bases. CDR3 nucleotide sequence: TGTGCCAGCTCACCAGGGGGGGCCAGCCAGATCTACGAGCAGTACTTC. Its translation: CASSPGGASQIYEQYF.

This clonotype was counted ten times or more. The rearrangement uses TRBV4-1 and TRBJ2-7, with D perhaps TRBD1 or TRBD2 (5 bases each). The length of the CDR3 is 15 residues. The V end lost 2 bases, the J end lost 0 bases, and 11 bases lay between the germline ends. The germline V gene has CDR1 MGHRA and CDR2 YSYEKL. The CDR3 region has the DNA TGCGCCAGCAGCCAAAGGGACCAAAGCTCCTACGAGCAGTACTTC. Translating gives CASSQRDQSSYEQYF.

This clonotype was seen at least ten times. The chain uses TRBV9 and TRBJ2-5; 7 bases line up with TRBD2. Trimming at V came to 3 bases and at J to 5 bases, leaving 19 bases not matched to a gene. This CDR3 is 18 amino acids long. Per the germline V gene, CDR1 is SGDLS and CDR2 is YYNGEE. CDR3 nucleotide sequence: TGTGCCAGCAGCGCAGATCCGGGACTACCCACCAATGCCGAGACCCAGTACTTC. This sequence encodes CASSADPGLPTNAETQYF.

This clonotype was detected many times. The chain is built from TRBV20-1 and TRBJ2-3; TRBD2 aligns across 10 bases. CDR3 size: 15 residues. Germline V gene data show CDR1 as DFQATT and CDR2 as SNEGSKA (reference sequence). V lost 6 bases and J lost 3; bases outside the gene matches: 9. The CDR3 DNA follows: TGCAGTGCGAGGTCCGGGACTAGCGTAACAGATACGCAGTATTTT. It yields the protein CSARSGTSVTDTQYF.

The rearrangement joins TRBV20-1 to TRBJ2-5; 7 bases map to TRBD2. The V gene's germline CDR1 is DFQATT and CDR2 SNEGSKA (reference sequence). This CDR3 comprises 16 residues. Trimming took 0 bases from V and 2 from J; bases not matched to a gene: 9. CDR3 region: CSARDYRGDPQETQYF. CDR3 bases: TGCAGTGCTAGAGATTATCGGGGGGACCCGCAAGAGACCCAGTACTTC.

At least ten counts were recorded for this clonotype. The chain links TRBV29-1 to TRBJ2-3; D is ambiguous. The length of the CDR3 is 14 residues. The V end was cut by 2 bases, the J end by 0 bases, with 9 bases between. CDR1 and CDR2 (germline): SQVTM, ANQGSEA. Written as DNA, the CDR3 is TGCAGCGTTGAACCCCCCCGTAGCACAGATACGCAGTATTTT. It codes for CSVEPPRSTDTQYF.

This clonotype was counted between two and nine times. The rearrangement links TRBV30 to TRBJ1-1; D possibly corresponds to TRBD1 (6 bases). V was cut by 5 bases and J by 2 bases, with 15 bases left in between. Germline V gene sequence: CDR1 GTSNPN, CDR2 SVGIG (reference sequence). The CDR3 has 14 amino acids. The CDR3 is CAWGGVGGNTEAFF. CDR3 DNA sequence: TGTGCCTGGGGGGGCGTTGGGGGCAACACTGAAGCTTTCTTT.

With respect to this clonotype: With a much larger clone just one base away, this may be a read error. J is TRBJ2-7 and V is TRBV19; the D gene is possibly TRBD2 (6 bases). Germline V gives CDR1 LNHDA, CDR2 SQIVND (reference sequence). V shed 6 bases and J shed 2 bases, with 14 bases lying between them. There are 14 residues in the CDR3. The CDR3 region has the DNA TGTGCCAGTAGGCCCACGTGGGGGGCCTACGAGCAGTACTTC. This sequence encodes CASRPTWGAYEQYF.

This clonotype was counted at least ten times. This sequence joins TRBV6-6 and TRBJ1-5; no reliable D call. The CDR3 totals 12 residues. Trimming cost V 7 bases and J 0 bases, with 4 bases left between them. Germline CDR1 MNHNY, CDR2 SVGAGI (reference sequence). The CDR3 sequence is CASTYSNQPQHF. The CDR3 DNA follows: TGTGCCAGCACGTATAGCAATCAGCCCCAGCATTTT.

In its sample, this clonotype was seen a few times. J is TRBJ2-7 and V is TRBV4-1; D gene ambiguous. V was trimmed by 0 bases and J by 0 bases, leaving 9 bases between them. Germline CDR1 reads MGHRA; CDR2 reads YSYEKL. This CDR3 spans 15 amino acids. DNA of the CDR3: TGCGCCAGCAGCCAAGAAGGGTTCAGCTCCTACGAGCAGTACTTC. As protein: CASSQEGFSSYEQYF.

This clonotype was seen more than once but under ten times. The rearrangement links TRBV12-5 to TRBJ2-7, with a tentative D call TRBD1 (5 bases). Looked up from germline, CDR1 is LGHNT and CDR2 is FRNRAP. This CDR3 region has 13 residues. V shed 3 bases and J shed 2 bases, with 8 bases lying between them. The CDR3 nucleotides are TGTGCTAGTGGTTTCGACAGTCCCTACGAGCAGTACTTC. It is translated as CASGFDSPYEQYF.

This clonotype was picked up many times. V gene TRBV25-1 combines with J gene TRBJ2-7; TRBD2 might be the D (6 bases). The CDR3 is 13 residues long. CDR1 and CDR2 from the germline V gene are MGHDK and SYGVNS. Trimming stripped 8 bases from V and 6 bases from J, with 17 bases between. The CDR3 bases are TGTGCCAGCGCGACTAGGATAGAACGCGAGCAGTACTTC. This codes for CASATRIEREQYF.

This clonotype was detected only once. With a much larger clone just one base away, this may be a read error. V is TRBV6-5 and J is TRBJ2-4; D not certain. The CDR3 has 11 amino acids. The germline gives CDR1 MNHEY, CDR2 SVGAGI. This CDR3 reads CASGYGYIQYF. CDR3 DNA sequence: TGTGCCAGCGGTTACGGGTACATTCAGTACTTC.

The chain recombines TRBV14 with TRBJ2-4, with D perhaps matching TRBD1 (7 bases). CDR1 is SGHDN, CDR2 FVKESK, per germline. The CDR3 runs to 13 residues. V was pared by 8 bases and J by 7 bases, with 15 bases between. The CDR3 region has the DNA TGTGCCAGCCGAGGTGCGGGACAGAACATTCAGTACTTC. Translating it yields CASRGAGQNIQYF.

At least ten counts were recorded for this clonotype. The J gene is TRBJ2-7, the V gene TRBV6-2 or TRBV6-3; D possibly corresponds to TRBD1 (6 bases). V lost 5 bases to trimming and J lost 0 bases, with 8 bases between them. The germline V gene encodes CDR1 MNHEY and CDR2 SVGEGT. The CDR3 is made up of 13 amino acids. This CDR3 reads CASSTGSSYEQYF. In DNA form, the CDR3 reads TGTGCCAGCAGTACAGGGAGCTCCTACGAGCAGTACTTC.

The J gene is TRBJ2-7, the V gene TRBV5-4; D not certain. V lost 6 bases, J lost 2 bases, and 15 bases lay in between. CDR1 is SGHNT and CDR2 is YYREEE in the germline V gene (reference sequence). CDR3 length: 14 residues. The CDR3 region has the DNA TGTGCCAGCACGACCGCAGGAAGTCCCTACGAGCAGTACTTC. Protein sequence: CASTTAGSPYEQYF.

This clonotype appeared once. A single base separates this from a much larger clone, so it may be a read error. CDR3 in DNA: TGTGCCAGCAGCCCTCCTTTTCAGGGAAACGGCGAAACAGATACGCAGTATTTT. Amino acid sequence: CASSPPFQGNGETDTQYF. This chain links TRBV7-9 with TRBJ2-3, with D possibly TRBD1 on 5 matching bases. V gave up 5 bases and J gave up 3 bases, with 24 bases separating them. There are 18 residues in the CDR3. Germline V lookup: CDR1 SEHNR, CDR2 FQNEAQ (reference sequence).